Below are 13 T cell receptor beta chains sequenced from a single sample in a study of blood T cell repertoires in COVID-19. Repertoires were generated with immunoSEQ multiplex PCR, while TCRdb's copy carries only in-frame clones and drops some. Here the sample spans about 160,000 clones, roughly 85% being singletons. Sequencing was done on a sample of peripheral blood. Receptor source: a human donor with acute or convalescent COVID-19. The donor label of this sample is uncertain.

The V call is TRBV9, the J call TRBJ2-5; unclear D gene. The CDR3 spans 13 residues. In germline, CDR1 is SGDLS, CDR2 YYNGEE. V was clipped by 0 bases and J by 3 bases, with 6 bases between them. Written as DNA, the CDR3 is TGTGCCAGCAGCGTAGGGAGTGAAGAGACCCAGTACTTC. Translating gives CASSVGSEETQYF.

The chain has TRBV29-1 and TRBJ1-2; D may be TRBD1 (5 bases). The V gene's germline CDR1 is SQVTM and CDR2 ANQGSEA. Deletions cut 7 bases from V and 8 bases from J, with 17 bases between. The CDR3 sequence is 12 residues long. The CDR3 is CSGSAGRGGYTF. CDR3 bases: TGCAGCGGGTCGGCAGGGCGGGGAGGCTACACCTTC. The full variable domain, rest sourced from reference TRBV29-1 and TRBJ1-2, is SAVISQKPSRDICQRGTSLTIQCQVDSQVTMMFWYRQQPGQSLTLIATANQGSEATYESGFVIDKFPISRPNLTFSTLTVSNMSPEDSSIYLCSGSAGRGGYTFGSGTRLTVV.

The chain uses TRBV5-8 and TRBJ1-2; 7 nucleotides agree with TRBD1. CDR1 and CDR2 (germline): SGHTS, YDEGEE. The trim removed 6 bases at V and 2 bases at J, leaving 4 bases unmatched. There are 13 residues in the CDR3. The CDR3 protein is CASTIGGNYGYTF. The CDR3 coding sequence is TGTGCCAGCACCATAGGGGGCAACTATGGCTACACCTTC.

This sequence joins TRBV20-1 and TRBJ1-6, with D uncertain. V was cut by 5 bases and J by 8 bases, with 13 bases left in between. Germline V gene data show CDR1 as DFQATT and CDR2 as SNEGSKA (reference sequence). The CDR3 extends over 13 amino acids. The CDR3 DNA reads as TGCAGTGCTGGTGTCCCGGCGGATTCACCCCTCCACTTT. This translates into CSAGVPADSPLHF.

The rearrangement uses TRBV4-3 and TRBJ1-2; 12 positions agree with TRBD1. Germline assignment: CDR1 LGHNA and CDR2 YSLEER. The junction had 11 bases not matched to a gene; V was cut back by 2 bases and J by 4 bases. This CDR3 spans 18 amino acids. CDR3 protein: CASSQTTGTGGDSYGYTF. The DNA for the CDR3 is TGCGCCAGCAGCCAAACCACCGGGACAGGGGGCGACAGCTATGGCTACACCTTC.

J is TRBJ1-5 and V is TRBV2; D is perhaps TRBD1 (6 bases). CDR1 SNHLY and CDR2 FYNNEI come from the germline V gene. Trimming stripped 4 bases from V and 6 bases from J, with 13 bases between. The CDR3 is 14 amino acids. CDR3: CASSGGQTGQPQHF. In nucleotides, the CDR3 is TGTGCCAGCAGTGGGGGACAAACGGGTCAGCCCCAGCATTTT.

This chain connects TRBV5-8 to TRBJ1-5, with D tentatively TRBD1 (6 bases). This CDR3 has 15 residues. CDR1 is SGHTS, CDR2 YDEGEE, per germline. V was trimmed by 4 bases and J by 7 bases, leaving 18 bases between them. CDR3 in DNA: TGTGCCAGCAGCCCCAATTGGGGGGGCGGGCAGCCCCAGCATTTT. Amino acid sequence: CASSPNWGGGQPQHF.

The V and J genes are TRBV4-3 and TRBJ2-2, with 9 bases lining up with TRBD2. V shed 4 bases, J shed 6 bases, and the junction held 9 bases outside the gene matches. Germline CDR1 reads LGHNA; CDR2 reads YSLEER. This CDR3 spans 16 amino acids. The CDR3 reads CASSRLAGERAGELFF. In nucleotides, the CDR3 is TGCGCCAGCAGCCGATTAGCGGGGGAGAGGGCCGGGGAGCTGTTTTTT.

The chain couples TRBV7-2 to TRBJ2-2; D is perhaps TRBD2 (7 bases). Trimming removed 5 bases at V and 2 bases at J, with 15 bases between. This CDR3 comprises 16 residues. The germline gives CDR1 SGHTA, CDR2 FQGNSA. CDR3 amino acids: CASSPRGGRNTGELFF. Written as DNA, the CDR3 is TGTGCCAGCAGCCCAAGGGGGGGCCGAAACACCGGGGAGCTGTTTTTT.

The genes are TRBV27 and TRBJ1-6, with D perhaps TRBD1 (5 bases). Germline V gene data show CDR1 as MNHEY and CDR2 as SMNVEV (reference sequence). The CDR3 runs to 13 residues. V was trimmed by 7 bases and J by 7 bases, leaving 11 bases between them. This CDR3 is CASTPGRNSPLHF. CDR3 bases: TGTGCCAGCACCCCAGGGAGGAATTCACCCCTCCACTTT.

CDR3 nucleotide sequence: TGTGCCAGCAGCCCGACAGGGGCAACTAATGAAAAACTGTTTTTT. It specifies CASSPTGATNEKLFF. This chain uses TRBV7-9 with TRBJ1-4, with TRBD1 matching 8 bases. Per the germline V gene, CDR1 is SEHNR and CDR2 is FQNEAQ (reference sequence). The V gene end was trimmed by 5 bases and the J gene end by 0 bases; junction bases not matched to a gene: 2. The CDR3 loop spans 15 amino acids.

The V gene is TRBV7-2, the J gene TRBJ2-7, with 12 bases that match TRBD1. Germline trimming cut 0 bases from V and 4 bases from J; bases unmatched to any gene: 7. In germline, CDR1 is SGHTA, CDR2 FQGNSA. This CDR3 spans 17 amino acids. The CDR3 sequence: CASSLANPGQGAYEQYF. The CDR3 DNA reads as TGTGCCAGCAGCTTAGCAAACCCGGGACAGGGGGCTTACGAGCAGTACTTC.

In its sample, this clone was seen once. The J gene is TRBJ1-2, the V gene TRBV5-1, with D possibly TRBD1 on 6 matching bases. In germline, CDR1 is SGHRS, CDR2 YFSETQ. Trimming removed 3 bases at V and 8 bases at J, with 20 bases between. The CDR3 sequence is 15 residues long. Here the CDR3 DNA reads TGCGCCAGCAGCTGGGGGACACGGGAAGGAAGGGGCTACACCTTC. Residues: CASSWGTREGRGYTF.